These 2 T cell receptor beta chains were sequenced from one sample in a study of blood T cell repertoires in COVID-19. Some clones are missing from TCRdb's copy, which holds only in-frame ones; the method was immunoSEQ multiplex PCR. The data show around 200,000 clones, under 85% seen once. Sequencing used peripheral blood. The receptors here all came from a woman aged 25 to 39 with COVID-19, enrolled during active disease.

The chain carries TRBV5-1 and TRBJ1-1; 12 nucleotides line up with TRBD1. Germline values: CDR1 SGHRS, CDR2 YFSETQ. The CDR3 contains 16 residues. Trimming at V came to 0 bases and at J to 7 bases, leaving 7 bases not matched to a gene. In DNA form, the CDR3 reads TGCGCCAGCAGCTTGGGCACCGGGACAGGGGGCATTGAAGCTTTCTTT. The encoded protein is CASSLGTGTGGIEAFF.

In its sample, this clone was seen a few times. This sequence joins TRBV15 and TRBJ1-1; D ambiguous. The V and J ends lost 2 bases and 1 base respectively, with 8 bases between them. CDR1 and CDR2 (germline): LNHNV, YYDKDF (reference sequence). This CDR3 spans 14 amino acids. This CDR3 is CATSRHSTNTEAFF. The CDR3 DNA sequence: TGTGCCACCAGCAGACACAGTACGAACACTGAAGCTTTCTTT.